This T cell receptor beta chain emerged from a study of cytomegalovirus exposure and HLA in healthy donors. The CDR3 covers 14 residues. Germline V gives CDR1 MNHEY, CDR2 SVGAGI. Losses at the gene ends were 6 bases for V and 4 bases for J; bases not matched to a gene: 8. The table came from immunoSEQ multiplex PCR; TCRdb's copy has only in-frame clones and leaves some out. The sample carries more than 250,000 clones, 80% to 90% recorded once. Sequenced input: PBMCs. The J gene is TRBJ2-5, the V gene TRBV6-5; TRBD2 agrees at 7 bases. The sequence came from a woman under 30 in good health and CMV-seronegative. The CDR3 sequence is CASREGGEGETQYF. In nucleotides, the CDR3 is TGTGCCAGCAGGGAGGGAGGGGAGGGAGAGACCCAGTACTTC.